The clone carrying this TCR beta chain was seen ten or more times. Antigen unknown. These data originate in a study of T-cell memory formation after mild COVID-19. About the research overall: TCR clustering was largely donor specific. Study-wide results and limits: Whereas later expanders leaned CD4+, clones contracting day 15 to 85 showed a balanced CD4/CD8 makeup.

5'RACE with constant-segment primers yielded barcoded, UMI-tagged TCR alpha and TCR beta cDNA libraries. TCRdb independently ran MiXCR on the 5' RACE reads; one entry per CDR3 protein. The sample contains under 85,000 distinct CDR3 sequences, roughly 13% of which appear only once. Trimming removed 4 bases from V and 9 bases from J, with 13 bases in between. The CDR3 covers 13 residues. Germline-derived CDR1 and CDR2 are SGHTA and FQGTGA. This clonotype was sampled from an adult woman who had mild COVID-19 (a few samples of this study predate the infection). Cell type and time point are not known. The V and J genes are TRBV7-3 and TRBJ2-1; D not certain. Sequencing was carried out using PBMCs or a T cell subset sorted from them (not recorded which). CDR3 sequence (DNA): TGTGCCAGCAGCTCTCCCCCTCTGGGTGAGCAGTTCTTC. Translation gives CASSSPPLGEQFF.